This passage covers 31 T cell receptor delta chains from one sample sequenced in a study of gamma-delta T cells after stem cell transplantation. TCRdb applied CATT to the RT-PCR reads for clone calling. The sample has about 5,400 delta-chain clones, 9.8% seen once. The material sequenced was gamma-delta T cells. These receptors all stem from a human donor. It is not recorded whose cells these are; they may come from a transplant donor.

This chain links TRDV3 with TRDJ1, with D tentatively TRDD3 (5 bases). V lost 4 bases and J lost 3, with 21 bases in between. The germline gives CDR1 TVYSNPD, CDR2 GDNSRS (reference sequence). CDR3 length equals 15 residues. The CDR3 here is CACDSHGGGADKLIF. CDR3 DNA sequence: TGTGCCTGTGACTCCCACGGGGGGGGCGCCGATAAACTCATCTTT.

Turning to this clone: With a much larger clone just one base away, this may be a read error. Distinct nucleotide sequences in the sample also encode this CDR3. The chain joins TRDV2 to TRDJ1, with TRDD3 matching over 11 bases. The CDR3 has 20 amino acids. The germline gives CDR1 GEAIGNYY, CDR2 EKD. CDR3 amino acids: CACDSIRSALGDTGTDKLIF. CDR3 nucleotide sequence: TGTGCCTGTGACTCAATACGATCCGCTCTGGGGGATACAGGCACCGATAAACTCATTTTT.

CDR3 region: CACDTVSSNDPGDPLNHYTDKLIF. The CDR3 DNA reads TGTGCCTGTGACACCGTTTCCTCTAATGATCCTGGGGATCCACTTAACCACTACACCGATAAACTCATCTTT. The rearrangement uses TRDV2 and TRDJ1; TRDD3 might be the D (6 bases). The length of the CDR3 is 24 residues. Germline V gene lookup returns CDR1 GEAIGNYY and CDR2 EKD. The V end was cut by 0 bases, the J end by 0 bases, with 37 bases between.

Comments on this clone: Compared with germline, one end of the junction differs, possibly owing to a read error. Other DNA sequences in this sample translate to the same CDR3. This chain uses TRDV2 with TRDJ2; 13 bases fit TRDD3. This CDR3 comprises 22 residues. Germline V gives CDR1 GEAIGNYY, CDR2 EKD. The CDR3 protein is CACDPVLGDTQSVGDLTAQLFF. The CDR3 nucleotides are TGCGCCTGTGACCCTGTACTGGGGGATACGCAGTCGGTTGGAGATTTGACAGCACAACTCTTCTTT.

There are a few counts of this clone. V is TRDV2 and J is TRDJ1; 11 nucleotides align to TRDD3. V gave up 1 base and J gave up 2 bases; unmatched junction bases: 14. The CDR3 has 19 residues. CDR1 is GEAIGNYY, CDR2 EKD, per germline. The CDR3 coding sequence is TGTGCCTGTGACACGATTAAGCTCTCTGGGGGATACAAGACCGATAAACTCATCTTT. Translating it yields CACDTIKLSGGYKTDKLIF.

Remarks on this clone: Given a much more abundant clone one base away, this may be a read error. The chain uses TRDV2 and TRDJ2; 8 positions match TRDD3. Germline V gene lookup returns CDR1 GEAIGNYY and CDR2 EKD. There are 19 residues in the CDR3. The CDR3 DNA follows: TGTGCCTGTGTCCTTTTTGGGAGGGATACGCTGCTCGAGACATCACAACTCTTCTTT. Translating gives CACVLFGRDTLLETSQLFF.

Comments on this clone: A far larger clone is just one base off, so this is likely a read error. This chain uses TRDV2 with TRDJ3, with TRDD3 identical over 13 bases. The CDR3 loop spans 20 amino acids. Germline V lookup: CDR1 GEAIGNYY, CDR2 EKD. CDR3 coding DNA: TGTGCCTGTGACACCGTACTGGGGGATACGGTTTCCTGGGACACCCGACGGATGTTTTTC. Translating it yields CACDTVLGDTVSWDTRRMFF.

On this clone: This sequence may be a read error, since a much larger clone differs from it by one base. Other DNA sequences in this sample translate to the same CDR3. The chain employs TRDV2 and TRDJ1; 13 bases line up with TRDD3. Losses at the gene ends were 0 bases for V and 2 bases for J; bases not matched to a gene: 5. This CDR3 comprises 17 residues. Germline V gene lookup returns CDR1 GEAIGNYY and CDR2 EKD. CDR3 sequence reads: CACDTVLGDTRTDKLIF. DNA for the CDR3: TGTGCCTGTGACACCGTACTGGGGGATACGCGGACCGATAAACTCATCTTT.

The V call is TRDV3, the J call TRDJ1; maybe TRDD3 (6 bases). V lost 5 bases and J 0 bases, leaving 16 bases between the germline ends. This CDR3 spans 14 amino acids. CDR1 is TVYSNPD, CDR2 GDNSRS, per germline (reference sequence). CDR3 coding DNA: TGTGCCCGGTCGGCTGGGGCATACACCGATAAACTCATCTTT. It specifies CARSAGAYTDKLIF.

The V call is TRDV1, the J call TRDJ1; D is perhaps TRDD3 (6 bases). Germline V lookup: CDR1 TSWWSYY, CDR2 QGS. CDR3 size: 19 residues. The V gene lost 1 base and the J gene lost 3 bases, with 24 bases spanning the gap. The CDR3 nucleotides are TGTGCTCTTGGGGAACCGCCTAGCAAGTGGGGGCAAGGGTCCGATAAACTCATCTTT. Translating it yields CALGEPPSKWGQGSDKLIF.

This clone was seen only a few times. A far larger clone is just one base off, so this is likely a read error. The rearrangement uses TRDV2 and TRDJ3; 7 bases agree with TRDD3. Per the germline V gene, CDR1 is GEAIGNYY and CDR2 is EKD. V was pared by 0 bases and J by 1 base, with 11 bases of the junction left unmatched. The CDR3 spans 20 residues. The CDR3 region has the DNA TGTGCCTGTGACACCGTACTGGGGAATACGGTTTCCTGGGACACCCGACAGATGTTTTTC. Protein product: CACDTVLGNTVSWDTRQMFF.

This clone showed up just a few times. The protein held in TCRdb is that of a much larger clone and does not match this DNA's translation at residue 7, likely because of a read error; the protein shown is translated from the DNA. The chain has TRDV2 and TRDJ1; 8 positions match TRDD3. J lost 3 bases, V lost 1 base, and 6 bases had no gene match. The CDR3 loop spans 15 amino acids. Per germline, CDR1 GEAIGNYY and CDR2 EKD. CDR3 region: CACDTIEGYADKLIF. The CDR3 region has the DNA TGTGCCTGTGACACTATTGAGGGATACGCCGATAAACTCATCTTT.

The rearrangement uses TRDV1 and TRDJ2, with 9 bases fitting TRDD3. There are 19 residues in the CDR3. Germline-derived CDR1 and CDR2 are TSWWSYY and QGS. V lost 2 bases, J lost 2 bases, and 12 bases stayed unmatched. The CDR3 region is CALGEARNLGDQLTAQLFF. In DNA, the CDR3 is TGTGCTCTTGGGGAAGCCCGAAATCTGGGGGATCAGTTGACAGCACAACTCTTCTTT.

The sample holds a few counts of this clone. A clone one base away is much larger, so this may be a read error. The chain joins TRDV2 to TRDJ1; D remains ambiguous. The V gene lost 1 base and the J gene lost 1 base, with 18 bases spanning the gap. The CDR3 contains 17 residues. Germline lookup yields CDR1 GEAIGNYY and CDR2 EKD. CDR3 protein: CACDTLMTTVRTDKLIF. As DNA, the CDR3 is TGTGCCTGTGACACTCTCATGACGACTGTCCGCACCGATAAACTCATCTTT.

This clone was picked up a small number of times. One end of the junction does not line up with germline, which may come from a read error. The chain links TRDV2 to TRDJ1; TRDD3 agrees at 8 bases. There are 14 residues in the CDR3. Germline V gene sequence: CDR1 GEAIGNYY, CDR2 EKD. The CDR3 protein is CACGTVPGGDKLIF. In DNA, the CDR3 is TGTGCCTGTGGCACCGTTCCTGGGGGAGATAAACTCATCTTT.

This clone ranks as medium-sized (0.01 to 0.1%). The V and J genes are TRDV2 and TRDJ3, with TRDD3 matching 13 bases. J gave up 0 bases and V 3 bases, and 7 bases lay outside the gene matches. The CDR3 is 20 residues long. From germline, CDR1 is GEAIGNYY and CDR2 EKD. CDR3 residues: CACDPTGGYGSSWDTRQMFF. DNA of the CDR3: TGTGCCTGTGACCCCACTGGGGGATACGGTAGCTCCTGGGACACCCGACAGATGTTTTTC.

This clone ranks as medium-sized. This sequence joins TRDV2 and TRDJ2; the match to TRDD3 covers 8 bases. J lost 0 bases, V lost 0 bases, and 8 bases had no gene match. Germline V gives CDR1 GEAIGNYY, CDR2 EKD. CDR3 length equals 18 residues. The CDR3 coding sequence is TGTGCCTGTGACACCGTCGGTCTGGGGGACGCTTTGACAGCACAACTCTTCTTT. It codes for CACDTVGLGDALTAQLFF.

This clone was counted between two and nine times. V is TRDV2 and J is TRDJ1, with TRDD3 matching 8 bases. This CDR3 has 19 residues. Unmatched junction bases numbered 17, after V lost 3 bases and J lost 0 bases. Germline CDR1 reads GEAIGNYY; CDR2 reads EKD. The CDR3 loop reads CACDRLYSTGGSYTDKLIF. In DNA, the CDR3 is TGTGCCTGTGACCGCCTCTACAGTACTGGGGGTTCGTACACCGATAAACTCATCTTT.

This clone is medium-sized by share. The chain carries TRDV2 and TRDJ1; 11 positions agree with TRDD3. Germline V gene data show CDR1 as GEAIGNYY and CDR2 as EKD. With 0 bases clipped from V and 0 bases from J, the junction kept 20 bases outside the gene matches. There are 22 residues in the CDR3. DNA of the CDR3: TGTGCCTGTGACACCGGATCGCTACTGGGGGATAAGGGAATGACTTACACCGATAAACTCATCTTT. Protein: CACDTGSLLGDKGMTYTDKLIF.

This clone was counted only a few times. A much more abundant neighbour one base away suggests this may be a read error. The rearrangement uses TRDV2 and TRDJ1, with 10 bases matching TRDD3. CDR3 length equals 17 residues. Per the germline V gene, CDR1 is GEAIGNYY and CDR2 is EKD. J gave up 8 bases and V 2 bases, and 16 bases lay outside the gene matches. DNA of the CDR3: TGTGCCTGTGACAAACTACTGGGGGATTTTTTTAATTGGAAACTCATCTTT. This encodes CACDKLLGDFFNWKLIF.

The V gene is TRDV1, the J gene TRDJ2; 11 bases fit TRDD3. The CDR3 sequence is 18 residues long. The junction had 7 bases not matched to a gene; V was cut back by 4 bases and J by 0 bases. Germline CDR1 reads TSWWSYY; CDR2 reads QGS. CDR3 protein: CALGGVLGDRPLTAQLFF. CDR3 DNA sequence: TGTGCTCTTGGGGGGGTACTGGGGGATAGACCTTTGACAGCACAACTCTTCTTT.

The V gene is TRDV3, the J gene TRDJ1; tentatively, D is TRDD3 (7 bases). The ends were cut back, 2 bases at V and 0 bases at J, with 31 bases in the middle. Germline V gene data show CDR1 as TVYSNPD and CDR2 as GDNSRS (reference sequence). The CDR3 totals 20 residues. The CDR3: CAFDGAFRGIKAPYTDKLIF. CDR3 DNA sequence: TGTGCCTTTGATGGGGCCTTCCGGGGGATTAAGGCCCCGTACACCGATAAACTCATCTTT. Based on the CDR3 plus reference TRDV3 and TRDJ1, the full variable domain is CDKVTQSSPDQTVASGSEVVLLCTYDTVYSNPDLFWYRIRPDYSFQFVFYGDNSRSEGADFTQGRFSVKHILTQKAFHLVISPVRTEDSATYYCAFDGAFRGIKAPYTDKLIFGKGTRVTVEP.

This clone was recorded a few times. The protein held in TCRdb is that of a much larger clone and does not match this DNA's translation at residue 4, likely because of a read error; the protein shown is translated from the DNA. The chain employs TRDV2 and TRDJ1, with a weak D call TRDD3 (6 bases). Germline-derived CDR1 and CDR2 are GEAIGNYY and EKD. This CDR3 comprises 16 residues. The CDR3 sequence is CACVTVSQPTGDKLIF. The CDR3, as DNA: TGTGCCTGTGTCACCGTCTCCCAACCCACTGGGGATAAACTCATCTTT.

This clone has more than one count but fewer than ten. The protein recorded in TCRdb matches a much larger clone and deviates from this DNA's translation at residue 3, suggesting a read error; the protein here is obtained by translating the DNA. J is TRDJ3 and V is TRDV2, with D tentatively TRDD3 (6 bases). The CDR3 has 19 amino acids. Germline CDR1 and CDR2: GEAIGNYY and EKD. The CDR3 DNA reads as TGTGCCTATGACACCGCGGATACCCCGCGCTCCTGGGACACCCGACAGATGTTTTTC. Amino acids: CAYDTADTPRSWDTRQMFF.

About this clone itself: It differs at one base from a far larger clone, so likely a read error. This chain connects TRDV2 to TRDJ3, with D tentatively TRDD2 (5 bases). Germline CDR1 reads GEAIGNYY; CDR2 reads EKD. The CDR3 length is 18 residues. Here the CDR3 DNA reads TGTGCCTGTGACACCGCGTCTCCTAGCTCCCGGGACACCCGACAGATGTTTTTC. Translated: CACDTASPSSRDTRQMFF.

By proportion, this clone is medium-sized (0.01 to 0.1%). The CDR3 DNA is TGTGCCTGTGACACCGGGTGGGGGATACCGGAGCGCTCCTGGGACACCCGACAGATGTTTTTC. Translating gives CACDTGWGIPERSWDTRQMFF. This chain uses TRDV2 with TRDJ3; TRDD3 matches at 10 bases. CDR1 is GEAIGNYY and CDR2 is EKD in the germline V gene. This CDR3 comprises 21 residues. Losses at the gene ends were 0 bases for V and 0 bases for J; bases not matched to a gene: 10.

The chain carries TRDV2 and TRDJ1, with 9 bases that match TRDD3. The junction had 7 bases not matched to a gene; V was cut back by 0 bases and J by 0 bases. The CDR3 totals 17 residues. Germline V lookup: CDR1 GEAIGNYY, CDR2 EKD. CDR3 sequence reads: CACDTVRLGEYTDKLIF. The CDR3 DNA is TGTGCCTGTGACACCGTTAGACTGGGGGAATACACCGATAAACTCATCTTT.

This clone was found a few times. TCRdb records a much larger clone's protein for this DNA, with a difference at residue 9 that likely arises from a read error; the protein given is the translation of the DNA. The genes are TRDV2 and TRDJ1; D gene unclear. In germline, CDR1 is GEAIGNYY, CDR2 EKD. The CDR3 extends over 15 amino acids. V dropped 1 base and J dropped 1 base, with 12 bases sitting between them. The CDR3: CACDTIGTCTDKLIF. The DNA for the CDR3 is TGTGCCTGTGACACTATAGGGACGTGCACCGATAAACTCATCTTT.

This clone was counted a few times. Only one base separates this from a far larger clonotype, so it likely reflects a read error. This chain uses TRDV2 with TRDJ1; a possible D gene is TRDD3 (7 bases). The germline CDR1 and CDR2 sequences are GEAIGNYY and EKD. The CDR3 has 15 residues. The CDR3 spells CACDAMGINSDNLIF. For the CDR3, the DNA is TGTGCCTGTGACGCGATGGGGATAAATAGCGATAACCTCATCTTT.

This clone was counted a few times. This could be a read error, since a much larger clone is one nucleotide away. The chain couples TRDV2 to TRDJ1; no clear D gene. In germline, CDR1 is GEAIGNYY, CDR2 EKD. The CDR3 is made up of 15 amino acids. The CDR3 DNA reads TGTGCCTGTGACCAGGTGGCCTCGGGCACCGATAACCTCATCTTT. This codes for CACDQVASGTDNLIF.

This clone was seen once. The CDR3 sequence is CAFRGYADKLIF. Here the CDR3 DNA reads TGTGCCTTTAGGGGATACGCCGATAAACTCATCTTT. The V call is TRDV3, the J call TRDJ1; 8 bases match TRDD3. CDR1 and CDR2 (germline): TVYSNPD, GDNSRS (reference sequence). The CDR3 is made up of 12 amino acids. Trimming cost V 0 bases and J 3 bases; bases outside gene matches: 0.